A single sample is the source of the 17 T cell receptor beta chains below, sequenced in a study of cytomegalovirus exposure and HLA in healthy donors. PCR amplification relied on 60 Vbeta primers (plus 13 Jbeta primers). Assay used: immunoSEQ multiplex PCR; TCRdb lists only in-frame clones, some missing. Altogether about 120,000 clones are present, roughly 70% being singletons, with the ten largest covering roughly 3%. Material for sequencing was PBMCs. The receptors stem from a woman between 35 and 50 years old in good health and CMV-seropositive.

The rearrangement links TRBV10-3 to TRBJ2-1, with D possibly being TRBD1 (6 bases). Deletions cut 2 bases from V and 0 bases from J, with 14 bases between. From germline, CDR1 is ENHRY and CDR2 SYGVKD. The CDR3 consists of 17 residues. This chain's CDR3 is CAISEPTGTSSYNEQFF. As DNA, the CDR3 is TGTGCCATCAGTGAGCCTACAGGGACAAGCTCCTACAATGAGCAGTTCTTC.

This clone was counted a single time. The V call is TRBV4-3, the J call TRBJ1-2; D remains unclear. The V and J ends lost 3 bases and 8 bases respectively, with 19 bases between them. The CDR3 runs to 15 residues. The V gene's germline CDR1 is LGHNA and CDR2 YSLEER. The CDR3: CASSQAGLAVKGYTF. The DNA of the CDR3 is TGCGCCAGCAGCCAGGCCGGGTTAGCCGTTAAGGGCTACACCTTC.

The chain has TRBV25-1 and TRBJ2-7, with 11 bases identical to TRBD2. The CDR3 is 16 amino acids. The junction had 5 bases not matched to a gene; V was cut back by 0 bases and J by 4 bases. Germline V lookup: CDR1 MGHDK, CDR2 SYGVNS. The CDR3 here is CASSEYTTSGSYEQYF. CDR3 bases: TGTGCCAGCAGTGAATATACAACTAGCGGGAGTTACGAGCAGTACTTC.

J is TRBJ2-1 and V is TRBV4-1, with TRBD1 matching 9 bases. This CDR3 has 15 residues. J gave up 4 bases and V 4 bases, and 5 bases lay outside the gene matches. Per the germline V gene, CDR1 is MGHRA and CDR2 is YSYEKL. The CDR3 DNA reads TGCGCCAGCAGCCCCGGGACAGGGTTATACAATGAGCAGTTCTTC. It specifies CASSPGTGLYNEQFF.

J is TRBJ2-1 and V is TRBV7-6; D is perhaps TRBD1 (6 bases). The CDR3 has 16 residues. V was clipped by 0 bases and J by 5 bases, with 14 bases between them. Germline loops: CDR1 SGHVS, CDR2 FNYEAQ. The CDR3 is CASSLAVGQRHNEQFF. The CDR3 coding sequence is TGTGCCAGCAGCTTAGCTGTAGGACAGCGACACAATGAGCAGTTCTTC.

This clone turned up a few times. The chain couples TRBV19 to TRBJ1-1, with 10 bases matching TRBD1. This CDR3 has 14 amino acids. Unmatched junction bases numbered 11, after V lost 4 bases and J lost 12 bases. Germline CDR1 LNHDA, CDR2 SQIVND (reference sequence). The CDR3 loop is CASSTRDRGLETFF. The CDR3 DNA follows: TGTGCCAGTAGTACCCGGGACAGGGGATTGGAAACTTTCTTT.

This rearrangement joins TRBV20-1 to TRBJ2-1; D unclear. V gave up 4 bases and J gave up 6 bases, with 4 bases separating them. Germline CDR1 DFQATT, CDR2 SNEGSKA (reference sequence). This CDR3 spans 10 amino acids. CDR3 sequence: CSATINEQFF. In DNA form, the CDR3 reads TGCAGTGCTACAATCAATGAGCAGTTCTTC.

This chain uses TRBV6-4 with TRBJ2-3, with 10 bases identical to TRBD2. The CDR3 consists of 15 residues. Germline V gene data show CDR1 as MRHNA and CDR2 as SNTAGT. After removal of 6 bases from V and 1 base from J, the junction contained 4 bases not matched to a gene. As DNA, the CDR3 is TGTGCCAGCAGGACTAGCGGGTTGGGCACAGATACGCAGTATTTT. Translating it yields CASRTSGLGTDTQYF.

This CDR3 reads CASSKGAHQTGPQHF. The DNA for the CDR3 is TGTGCCAGTAGTAAGGGGGCACACCAAACTGGGCCCCAGCATTTT. V and J are TRBV19 and TRBJ1-5, with 7 bases fitting TRBD1. Germline loops: CDR1 LNHDA, CDR2 SQIVND (reference sequence). This CDR3 has 15 amino acids. V dropped 4 bases and J dropped 9; count of bases not matched to a gene: 12.

This chain links TRBV6-6 with TRBJ2-1, with D maybe TRBD1 (5 bases). Trimming pared 6 bases from V and 6 bases from J, leaving 18 bases between. Per the germline V gene, CDR1 is MNHNY and CDR2 is SVGAGI (reference sequence). This CDR3 region has 15 residues. Here the CDR3 reads CASRSQGGPGNEQFF. CDR3 sequence (DNA): TGTGCCAGCAGATCCCAGGGTGGTCCCGGCAATGAGCAGTTCTTC.

The genes are TRBV5-6 and TRBJ2-5, with 8 nucleotides matching TRBD1. The end of the DNA fits TRBJ2-7 better, so the J call may be wrong. The CDR3 runs to 15 residues. Per germline, CDR1 SGHDT and CDR2 YYEEEE. The CDR3 is CASSLAGQALYEQYF. The CDR3, as DNA: TGTGCCAGCAGCTTGGCGGGACAGGCCCTCTACGAGCAGTACTTC.

The rearrangement links TRBV28 to TRBJ2-5; TRBD1 aligns across 10 bases. V trimming: 6 bases; J trimming: 4 bases; junction bases outside the gene matches: 5. In germline, CDR1 is MDHEN, CDR2 SYDVKM. The CDR3 is 14 residues long. In DNA, the CDR3 is TGTGCCAGCAGAGACAGGGGGCCGGTAGAGACCCAGTACTTC. Its translation is CASRDRGPVETQYF.

The J gene is TRBJ2-2, the V gene TRBV7-9; D is unresolved. V shed 2 bases and J shed 3 bases, with 4 bases lying between them. The CDR3 is 13 residues long. Germline values: CDR1 SEHNR, CDR2 FQNEAQ (reference sequence). CDR3 DNA sequence: TGTGCCAGCAGCTTACCTCACACCGGGGAGCTGTTTTTT. Its translation is CASSLPHTGELFF.

J is TRBJ2-1 and V is TRBV6-5, with 10 bases lining up with TRBD2. The CDR3 extends over 15 amino acids. CDR1 is MNHEY, CDR2 SVGAGI, per germline. J lost 8 bases, V lost 0 bases, and 4 bases had no gene match. In DNA form, the CDR3 reads TGTGCCAGCAGTTACTCGGCTAGCGGGAGCTATGAGCAGTTCTTC. Translation gives CASSYSASGSYEQFF.

The chain carries TRBV1 and TRBJ2-5; the DNA was not used to check the table's D call, TRBD2. TRBV1 is labeled a pseudogene. The CDR3 extends over 19 amino acids. The CDR3 bases are TGCACCAGCAGCCAAGAGCCGCTAGCGGGAGGCCCCAGGGGTGAGACCCAGTACTTC. It codes for CTSSQEPLAGGPRGETQYF.

V and J are TRBV4-2 and TRBJ2-1; 9 nucleotides line up with TRBD2. The trim removed 1 base at V and 4 bases at J, leaving 5 bases unmatched. The germline CDR1 and CDR2 sequences are LGHNA and YNFKEQ. The CDR3 is 16 amino acids. The CDR3 DNA is TGTGCCAGCAGCCAAGCTTTAGCGGGAGAATACAATGAGCAGTTCTTC. Protein product: CASSQALAGEYNEQFF.

About this clone itself: A junction end diverges from the germline sequence, so it may reflect a read error. This chain joins TRBV5-1 and TRBJ2-7; no reliable D call. The CDR3 length is 14 residues. From germline, CDR1 is SGHRS and CDR2 YFSETQ. The DNA for the CDR3 is TGCGCCAGCAGCTTGCGCGTAGACTCCCACGAGCAGTACTTC. Amino acid sequence: CASSLRVDSHEQYF.